Listed below are T cell receptor beta chains from one sample, sequenced in a study of shared clonotypes between healthy human individuals. The table came from immunoSEQ multiplex PCR; TCRdb's copy has only in-frame clones and leaves some out. Found here are more than 2,000,000 clones, approximately 92% of them singletons; the top ten hold around 0.14%. Input material: naive CD4+ T cells sorted from blood. The receptors originated from a man aged 18 to 29 in good health. Each CDR3 is given with its conserved first and last residue.

16 TRBV6-6 CASSPLHGLPTSGQYF
12 TRBV7-9 CASSRDNTEAFF
15 TRBV2 CPSSPAGDRGDTRYF
14 TRBV5-4 CASSSTISSGEQFF
15 TRBV6-1 CASSARTSGAYEQYF
15 TRBV7-7 CASSPGQGWGETQYF
16 TRBV7-9 CASGSQGAVVTGELFF
14 TRBV18 CASSPRWETDTQYF
15 TRBV10-3 CAIRGTGDGNQPQHF
18 TRBV4-2 CASSQGPSSPGVQETQYF
12 TRBV6-6 CASRLVDSPLHF
11 TRBV19 CASKEGVEQYF
15 TRBV11-2 CASSLDWTGGHEQYF
16 TRBV14 CASSQDLGQLNTEAFF
15 TRBV5-1 CASGRDGTTPTEAFF
15 TRBV11-2 CASSLVAGGWNEQFF
15 TRBV10-1 CASSEVTGPQETQYF
16 TRBV5-4 CASSQGSIPGNTEAFF
15 TRBV18 CASSPLEQGSGELFF
13 TRBV7-2 CASSLQREAPQYF
13 TRBV19 CASSRQGAYGYTF
14 TRBV19 CASSIRGPNTEAFF
13 TRBV25-1 CASSDGQIYEQYF
13 TRBV6-1 CASSATSWETQYF
15 TRBV6-6 CASSYGTGKSGELFF
11 TRBV19 CASKSTDTQYF
16 TRBV7-9 CASSPTGGVTNEKLFF
13 TRBV6-5 CASVRDGTGELFF
12 TRBV30 CAWTQGNYEQYF
16 TRBV5-4 CASSLVGGRASNIQYF
14 TRBV19 CASSPRGKVGTQYF